This T cell receptor (beta chain) was sequenced during a study of spatial heterogeneity in lung cancer. Across the study: PBMC samples from follow-up, where available, were sequenced a median of about 22 months after resection. Sequencing consistently turned up more beta-chain sequences than alpha-chain sequences. Overall study findings and caveats: Relative to follow-up, resection was when ubiquitous expanded tumor TCRs appeared more in blood.

The time point was: blood at routine non-recurrence follow-up after resection. In each case, whole RNA from tumor, nontumor lung or frozen PBMC was sequenced unsorted. This clonotype has at least ten counts. Its antigen is still unknown. Losses at the gene ends were 5 bases for V and 0 bases for J; bases not matched to a gene: 8. The CDR3 runs 16 residues. CDR1 is SGHRS, CDR2 YFSETQ, per germline. Carried by each TCR cDNA molecule was a unique molecular identifier. TCRdb processed the 5' RACE reads anew with MiXCR; each CDR3 protein has one entry. The sample yields some 120,000 distinct CDR3 sequences, approximately 12% seen once.

This chain connects TRBV5-1 to TRBJ2-1, with TRBD1 matching over 7 bases. The material was PBMCs, obtained at follow-up. This clonotype was sampled from a male donor with early-stage non-small cell lung cancer. The CDR3 DNA reads TGCGCCAGCAGAAGACAGGGATCTAGCTCCTACAATGAGCAGTTCTTC. Translated, it gives CASRRQGSSSYNEQFF.